Each of the 32 T cell receptor beta chains below was sequenced from the same sample in a study of blood T cell repertoires in COVID-19. Clones were sequenced by immunoSEQ multiplex PCR, and TCRdb holds only the in-frame ones, with some missing. Here the sample spans over 200,000 clones, 75% to 90% being singletons. The specimen was peripheral blood. These receptors originate from a man under 40 with COVID-19, enrolled during active disease.

In its sample, this clone was seen many times. The gene calls are TRBV7-9 and TRBJ2-1; 11 bases match TRBD1. The CDR3 has 15 amino acids. After removal of 5 bases from V and 8 bases from J, the junction contained 8 bases not matched to a gene. The germline gives CDR1 SEHNR, CDR2 FQNEAQ (reference sequence). In DNA, the CDR3 is TGTGCCAGCAGCCCCGGACAGGGGGCGCTATATGAGCAGTTCTTC. Its protein is CASSPGQGALYEQFF.

The genes are TRBV12-5 and TRBJ2-5; 9 nucleotides match TRBD2. The CDR3 loop spans 14 amino acids. The junction had 4 bases not matched to a gene; V was cut back by 3 bases and J by 5 bases. Germline V gene lookup returns CDR1 LGHNT and CDR2 FRNRAP. The CDR3 DNA follows: TGTGCTAGTGGTTTCGCGGGGGGGCGGGAGACCCAGTACTTC. As protein: CASGFAGGRETQYF.

This clone was seen only a few times. The chain couples TRBV24-1 to TRBJ2-2; D is perhaps TRBD1 (8 bases). The V and J ends lost 5 bases and 6 bases respectively, with 21 bases between them. Germline V lookup: CDR1 KGHDR, CDR2 SFDVKD. The CDR3 contains 17 residues. The CDR3 reads CATSAEQGEGLAGELFF. Here the CDR3 DNA reads TGTGCCACCAGTGCCGAACAGGGGGAGGGTTTAGCCGGGGAGCTGTTTTTT.

The chain employs TRBV5-1 and TRBJ1-1; D may be TRBD1 (5 bases). This CDR3 contains 15 residues. Germline V gives CDR1 SGHRS, CDR2 YFSETQ. V was trimmed by 0 bases and J by 4 bases, leaving 13 bases between them. The CDR3 here is CASSLADDRGTEAFF. CDR3 sequence (DNA): TGCGCCAGCAGCTTGGCCGATGATAGGGGCACTGAAGCTTTCTTT.

The gene calls are TRBV2 and TRBJ1-1; TRBD1 agrees at 7 bases. Germline V gene data show CDR1 as SNHLY and CDR2 as FYNNEI. The CDR3 has 16 amino acids. The junction had 8 bases not matched to a gene; V was cut back by 2 bases and J by 2 bases. The CDR3 DNA is TGTGCCAGCAGTGAACAGGGGGGCAGAGTCAACACTGAAGCTTTCTTT. Its translation: CASSEQGGRVNTEAFF.

The J gene is TRBJ2-2, the V gene TRBV7-9, with D possibly being TRBD1 (5 bases). CDR1 and CDR2 from the germline V gene are SEHNR and FQNEAQ (reference sequence). V was trimmed by 4 bases and J by 7 bases, leaving 19 bases between them. The CDR3 sequence is 16 residues long. In DNA, the CDR3 is TGTGCCAGCAGCTCTCTTGGGTCAGGGCCGGGCGGGGAGCTGTTTTTT. As protein: CASSSLGSGPGGELFF.

The chain links TRBV5-1 to TRBJ2-2; 7 positions agree with TRBD1. The V gene's germline CDR1 is SGHRS and CDR2 YFSETQ. With V trimmed by 0 bases and J by 7 bases, 6 bases remained unmatched. This CDR3 region has 15 residues. CDR3 protein: CASSLARQGNGELFF. The CDR3 nucleotides are TGCGCCAGCAGCTTGGCCCGACAGGGAAACGGGGAGCTGTTTTTT.

The chain uses TRBV6-5 and TRBJ1-1; perhaps TRBD1 as D (6 bases). Germline V gene data show CDR1 as MNHEY and CDR2 as SVGAGI. Trimming shortened V by 7 bases and J by 1 base, and 10 bases separated the two germline ends. This CDR3 has 13 amino acids. The CDR3 nucleotides read TGTGCCAGCAATCACAGGGAGAACACTGAAGCTTTCTTT. This encodes CASNHRENTEAFF.

This chain links TRBV6-5 with TRBJ2-6, with D possibly being TRBD1 (6 bases). The CDR3 loop spans 16 amino acids. The V end was cut by 0 bases, the J end by 3 bases, with 9 bases between. Germline V gene sequence: CDR1 MNHEY, CDR2 SVGAGI. DNA for the CDR3: TGTGCCAGCAGTTACTCGCAGGGGTATGGGGCCAACGTCCTGACTTTC. It specifies CASSYSQGYGANVLTF.

The chain links TRBV28 to TRBJ1-6; possible D gene TRBD1, 6 bases. Germline CDR1 and CDR2: MDHEN and SYDVKM. Trimming took off 6 bases at V and 7 bases at J, with 16 bases between the two ends. CDR3 length equals 15 residues. The DNA for the CDR3 is TGTGCCAGCAGACGTTACAGGGCCTTGAATTCACCCCTCCACTTT. Translation: CASRRYRALNSPLHF.

The chain recombines TRBV19 with TRBJ1-5; a possible D gene is TRBD1 (5 bases). V lost 4 bases to trimming and J lost 4 bases, with 14 bases between them. This CDR3 comprises 15 residues. Germline CDR1 reads LNHDA; CDR2 reads SQIVND (reference sequence). The CDR3 spells CASSSDGHFNQPQHF. The CDR3 DNA is TGTGCCAGTAGTAGCGATGGACATTTTAATCAGCCCCAGCATTTT.

J is TRBJ1-1 and V is TRBV7-9, with D uncertain. The V gene's germline CDR1 is SEHNR and CDR2 FQNEAQ (reference sequence). The CDR3 loop spans 15 amino acids. Trimming cost V 2 bases and J 1 base, with 11 bases left between them. CDR3 loop: CASSLRVGANTEAFF. CDR3 nucleotides: TGTGCCAGCAGCTTACGCGTCGGAGCGAACACTGAAGCTTTCTTT.

Only a few counts were recorded for this clone. V is TRBV7-6 and J is TRBJ2-1; D is possibly TRBD1 (5 bases). CDR3 size: 16 residues. Germline V CDR1 and CDR2: SGHVS, FNYEAQ. The ends were cut back, 1 base at V and 2 bases at J, with 12 bases in the middle. The CDR3: CASSLGRQPTYNEQFF. CDR3 bases: TGTGCCAGCAGCTTAGGAAGACAGCCTACCTACAATGAGCAGTTCTTC.

The rearrangement uses TRBV10-3 and TRBJ1-1; perhaps TRBD1 as D (5 bases). Trimming pared 2 bases from V and 1 base from J, leaving 8 bases between. Germline V lookup: CDR1 ENHRY, CDR2 SYGVKD. This CDR3 region has 14 residues. For the CDR3, the DNA is TGTGCCATCAGTGAGGCCAGGGCGAACACTGAAGCTTTCTTT. This gives the protein CAISEARANTEAFF.

The rearrangement links TRBV9 to TRBJ1-2; D unclear. Per the germline V gene, CDR1 is SGDLS and CDR2 is YYNGEE. This CDR3 has 15 residues. Trimming took off 5 bases at V and 0 bases at J, with 14 bases between the two ends. CDR3 protein: CASSENPGSNYGYTF. The CDR3 DNA is TGTGCCAGCAGTGAGAACCCGGGATCTAACTATGGCTACACCTTC.

The chain recombines TRBV27 with TRBJ2-7; the match to TRBD1 covers 11 bases. The CDR3 is 14 amino acids. With 3 bases clipped from V and 6 bases from J, the junction kept 4 bases outside the gene matches. The germline V gene encodes CDR1 MNHEY and CDR2 SMNVEV (reference sequence). The CDR3 DNA reads TGTGCCAGCAGTTTGAGGGACAGGGGGGGCGAGCAGTACTTC. Translating gives CASSLRDRGGEQYF.

This chain uses TRBV28 with TRBJ2-7, with 9 bases lining up with TRBD2. This CDR3 is built from 15 residues. CDR1 and CDR2 (germline): MDHEN, SYDVKM. The junction had 8 bases not matched to a gene; V was cut back by 5 bases and J by 3 bases. The CDR3 DNA sequence: TGTGCCAGCAGTGAGGCAGCGGGAGGAGTCTACGAGCAGTACTTC. Translation gives CASSEAAGGVYEQYF.

The chain combines TRBV30 with TRBJ1-1; a weak D match, TRBD1 (5 bases). Trimming took 3 bases from V and 2 from J, leaving 13 bases between them. Germline CDR1 is GTSNPN and CDR2 is SVGIG (reference sequence). CDR3 length equals 14 residues. In DNA form, the CDR3 reads TGTGCCTGGAGGAGACCGACAGTCAACACTGAAGCTTTCTTT. Its translation: CAWRRPTVNTEAFF.

In DNA form, the CDR3 reads TGTGCCAGCAGCCAGGGGACAGGGGGCCTGAGCAATCAGCCCCAGCATTTT. Translation gives CASSQGTGGLSNQPQHF. The chain links TRBV3-1 (or the pseudogene TRBV3-2) to TRBJ1-5; 12 bases match TRBD1. Germline V gives CDR1 LGHDT, CDR2 YNNKEL (reference sequence). This CDR3 region has 17 residues. J gave up 1 base and V 3 bases, and 4 bases lay outside the gene matches.

V and J are TRBV19 and TRBJ2-5; TRBD1 matches 8 bases. The CDR3 totals 16 residues. The germline gives CDR1 LNHDA, CDR2 SQIVND (reference sequence). V lost 3 bases and J lost 3; bases outside the gene matches: 9. CDR3 sequence (DNA): TGTGCCAGTAGTATTTTTTCGGACAGGGAAAAAGAGACCCAGTACTTC. Translated, it gives CASSIFSDREKETQYF.

This chain joins TRBV19 and TRBJ2-3; 14 bases agree with TRBD2. CDR3 length: 18 residues. With V trimmed by 5 bases and J by 4 bases, 11 bases remained unmatched. CDR1 LNHDA and CDR2 SQIVND come from the germline V gene (reference sequence). In DNA form, the CDR3 reads TGTGCCAGTAGTGCGCCGGGACTAGCGGGGGTGTCACCAGATACGCAGTATTTT. Translated: CASSAPGLAGVSPDTQYF.

This clone is a singleton in its sample. The V and J genes are TRBV9 and TRBJ2-3; 8 bases fit TRBD2. The CDR3 has 15 amino acids. Germline-derived CDR1 and CDR2 are SGDLS and YYNGEE. V was pared by 1 base and J by 9 bases, with 10 bases of the junction left unmatched. CDR3 loop: CASSVSSGSVETQYF. The DNA of the CDR3 is TGTGCCAGCAGCGTATCGAGCGGGAGTGTCGAAACGCAGTATTTT.

This clone has only a few counts. The V call is TRBV16, the J call TRBJ1-2, with a tentative D call TRBD1 (5 bases). V was shortened by 4 bases and J by 6 bases, with 12 bases between the two germline ends. The CDR3 contains 13 residues. In germline, CDR1 is KGHSY, CDR2 FQNENV. The CDR3 is CASSPRAGDGYTF. In nucleotides, the CDR3 is TGTGCCAGCAGCCCCAGGGCTGGGGATGGCTACACCTTC. Combining the CDR3 with reference TRBV16 and TRBJ1-2 gives the whole variable domain GEEVAQTPKHLVRGEGQKAKLYCAPIKGHSYVFWYQQVLKNEFKFLISFQNENVFDETGMPKERFSAKCLPNSPCSLEIQATKLEDSAVYFCASSPRAGDGYTFGSGTRLTVV.

This chain links TRBV5-1 with TRBJ2-7; 8 bases line up with TRBD1. Germline lookup yields CDR1 SGHRS and CDR2 YFSETQ. V trimming: 3 bases; J trimming: 1 base; junction bases outside the gene matches: 3. CDR3 length equals 14 residues. DNA of the CDR3: TGCGCCAGCAGCTCAGGGGGCGCGTCCTACGAGCAGTACTTC. Protein product: CASSSGGASYEQYF. The variable domain in full, completed from reference TRBV5-1 and TRBJ2-7, reads KAGVTQTPRYLIKTRGQQVTLSCSPISGHRSVSWYQQTPGQGLQFLFEYFSETQRNKGNFPGRFSGRQFSNSRSEMNVSTLELGDSALYLCASSSGGASYEQYFGPGTRLTVT.

J is TRBJ1-4 and V is TRBV19; 7 positions agree with TRBD1. The germline gives CDR1 LNHDA, CDR2 SQIVND (reference sequence). The CDR3 consists of 17 residues. J lost 0 bases, V lost 4 bases, and 8 bases had no gene match. The CDR3, as DNA: TGTGCCAGTAGTACCCGTCCGGGGACAGCAACTAATGAAAAACTGTTTTTT. Amino acid sequence: CASSTRPGTATNEKLFF.

V gene TRBV4-3 combines with J gene TRBJ2-1; 9 nucleotides line up with TRBD2. Trimming at V came to 0 bases and at J to 7 bases, leaving 13 bases not matched to a gene. The CDR3 is 18 amino acids. Germline values: CDR1 LGHNA, CDR2 YSLEER. Here the CDR3 reads CASSQDSGGILWGNEQFF. CDR3 DNA sequence: TGCGCCAGCAGCCAAGATAGCGGGGGTATCCTGTGGGGGAATGAGCAGTTCTTC.

V is TRBV5-1 and J is TRBJ1-5; D possibly corresponds to TRBD1 (6 bases). Trimming shortened V by 4 bases and J by 5 bases, and 16 bases separated the two germline ends. The CDR3 contains 15 residues. CDR1 and CDR2 (germline): SGHRS, YFSETQ. CDR3 nucleotide sequence: TGCGCCAGCAGCCAGGACGGTGGGACATATCAGCCCCAGCATTTT. The encoded protein is CASSQDGGTYQPQHF. The variable domain in full, completed from reference TRBV5-1 and TRBJ1-5, reads KAGVTQTPRYLIKTRGQQVTLSCSPISGHRSVSWYQQTPGQGLQFLFEYFSETQRNKGNFPGRFSGRQFSNSRSEMNVSTLELGDSALYLCASSQDGGTYQPQHFGDGTRLSIL.

The rearrangement joins TRBV7-9 to TRBJ2-2; 7 positions match TRBD2. The length of the CDR3 is 16 residues. The J segment lost 2 bases and the V segment lost 0 bases, leaving 3 bases of the junction unmatched. CDR1 and CDR2 from the germline V gene are SEHNR and FQNEAQ (reference sequence). CDR3 sequence: CASSLAWDYNTGELFF. CDR3 nucleotides: TGTGCCAGCAGCTTAGCGTGGGACTACAACACCGGGGAGCTGTTTTTT. The whole variable domain, filled in from reference TRBV7-9 and TRBJ2-2, reads DTGVSQNPRHKITKRGQNVTFRCDPISEHNRLYWYRQTLGQGPEFLTYFQNEAQLEKSRLLSDRFSAERPKGSFSTLEIQRTEQGDSAMYLCASSLAWDYNTGELFFGEGSRLTVL.

The gene calls are TRBV5-1 and TRBJ2-7; 8 bases fit TRBD2. Germline CDR1 and CDR2: SGHRS and YFSETQ. This CDR3 is built from 14 residues. V lost 6 bases, J lost 2 bases, and 7 bases stayed unmatched. CDR3 in amino acids: CASTPGGIAYEQYF. CDR3 sequence (DNA): TGCGCCAGCACACCGGGGGGGATCGCCTACGAGCAGTACTTC.

The chain links TRBV28 to TRBJ1-3; 7 bases fit TRBD1. V shed 4 bases, J shed 10 bases, and the junction held 16 bases outside the gene matches. Germline CDR1 reads MDHEN; CDR2 reads SYDVKM. CDR3 length equals 16 residues. The CDR3 loop is CASSSPAGTAERTIYF. The CDR3 DNA is TGTGCCAGCAGTTCCCCTGCCGGGACAGCCGAAAGAACCATATATTTT.

This chain joins TRBV7-8 and TRBJ2-1, with 9 bases identical to TRBD1. Germline CDR1 reads SGHVS; CDR2 reads FQNEAQ. V dropped 0 bases and J dropped 3; count of bases not matched to a gene: 3. CDR3 length: 16 residues. The CDR3 region has the DNA TGTGCCAGCAGCTTAGCGGGACAGGGAGTCTACAATGAGCAGTTCTTC. Its protein product is CASSLAGQGVYNEQFF.

The V and J genes are TRBV24-1 and TRBJ1-6, with 8 bases fitting TRBD1. The CDR3 covers 17 residues. From germline, CDR1 is KGHDR and CDR2 SFDVKD. V lost 4 bases to trimming and J lost 3 bases; unmatched junction nucleotides: 7. The CDR3 here is CATSDRPGGLYNSPLHF. For the CDR3, the DNA is TGTGCCACCAGTGACCGACCAGGGGGCCTCTATAATTCACCCCTCCACTTT.